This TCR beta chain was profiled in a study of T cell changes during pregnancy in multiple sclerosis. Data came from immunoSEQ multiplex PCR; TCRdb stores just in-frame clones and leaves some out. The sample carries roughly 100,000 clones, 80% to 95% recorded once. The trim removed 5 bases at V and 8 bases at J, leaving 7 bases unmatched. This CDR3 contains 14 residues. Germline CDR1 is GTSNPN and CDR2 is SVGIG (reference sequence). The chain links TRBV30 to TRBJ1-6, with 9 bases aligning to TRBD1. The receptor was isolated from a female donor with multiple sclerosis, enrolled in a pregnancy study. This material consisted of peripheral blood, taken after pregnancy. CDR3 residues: CAWVPGQGHSPLHF. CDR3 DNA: TGTGCCTGGGTCCCGGGACAGGGACATTCACCCCTCCACTTT. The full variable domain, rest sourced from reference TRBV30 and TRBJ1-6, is SQTIHQWPATLVQPVGSPLSLECTVEGTSNPNLYWYRQAAGRGLQLLFYSVGIGQISSEVPQNLSASRPQDRQFILSSKKLLLSDSGFYLCAWVPGQGHSPLHFGNGTRLTVT.